These 19 T cell receptor beta chains were sequenced from one sample in a study of blood T cell repertoires in COVID-19. Data came from immunoSEQ multiplex PCR; TCRdb stores just in-frame clones and leaves some out. The data contain approximately 96,000 clones, more than 90% of them singletons. The sample comprised peripheral blood. The receptors derive from a man in his sixties with acute or convalescent COVID-19.

This clone was counted once. The sample contains more than one DNA sequence encoding this CDR3. This rearrangement joins TRBV19 to TRBJ1-1; D not resolved. Per germline, CDR1 LNHDA and CDR2 SQIVND (reference sequence). Trimming stripped 2 bases from V and 3 bases from J, with 7 bases between. The CDR3 length is 13 residues. The CDR3 DNA follows: TGTGCCAGTAGTATAAATCGGGACACTGAAGCTTTCTTT. Its protein is CASSINRDTEAFF.

This clone was seen once. The chain links TRBV20-1 to TRBJ2-1; D is perhaps TRBD2 (6 bases). The CDR3 length is 11 residues. Trimming stripped 5 bases from V and 14 bases from J, with 16 bases between. Germline lookup yields CDR1 DFQATT and CDR2 SNEGSKA (reference sequence). CDR3 loop: CSAEATGLEFF. The DNA for the CDR3 is TGCAGTGCTGAAGCTACGGGACTTGAGTTCTTC.

This clone came up once. The chain uses TRBV12-3 or TRBV12-4 and TRBJ2-5; tentatively, D is TRBD2 (6 bases). Trimming shortened V by 10 bases and J by 5 bases, and 14 bases separated the two germline ends. CDR3 length: 12 amino acids. The CDR3 nucleotides read TGTGCCATCGACGTTGGGAGGGAGACCCAGTACTTC. Protein sequence: CAIDVGRETQYF.

The chain uses TRBV19 and TRBJ1-4, with D possibly being TRBD1 (6 bases). The CDR3 is made up of 17 amino acids. Germline lookup yields CDR1 LNHDA and CDR2 SQIVND (reference sequence). With 8 bases removed from V and 0 bases from J, the gap between germline ends came to 19 bases. CDR3 sequence reads: CASSGTPRVATNEKLFF. CDR3 bases: TGTGCCAGTTCCGGGACACCGAGAGTTGCAACTAATGAAAAACTGTTTTTT. The whole variable domain, remainder taken from reference TRBV19 and TRBJ1-4, is DGGITQSPKYLFRKEGQNVTLSCEQNLNHDAMYWYRQDPGQGLRLIYYSQIVNDFQKGDIAEGYSVSREKKESFPLTVTSAQKNPTAFYLCASSGTPRVATNEKLFFGSGTQLSVL.

The rearrangement joins TRBV12-5 to TRBJ2-3; 14 bases map to TRBD2. V lost 5 bases, J lost 5 bases, and 6 bases stayed unmatched. The CDR3 loop spans 16 amino acids. Germline-derived CDR1 and CDR2 are LGHNT and FRNRAP. CDR3 region: CASGKGLAGVRDTQYF. CDR3 nucleotides: TGTGCTAGTGGTAAGGGACTAGCGGGAGTAAGAGATACGCAGTATTTT.

The chain has TRBV28 and TRBJ1-2; TRBD1 agrees at 7 bases. CDR3 size: 13 residues. From germline, CDR1 is MDHEN and CDR2 SYDVKM. V dropped 5 bases and J dropped 8; count of bases not matched to a gene: 8. CDR3 in amino acids: CASSTKDRVGYTF. The CDR3 DNA is TGTGCCAGCAGTACGAAAGACAGGGTGGGCTACACCTTC.

This clone was counted only a few times. V gene TRBV19 combines with J gene TRBJ2-1; perhaps TRBD2 as D (6 bases). CDR1 is LNHDA, CDR2 SQIVND, per germline (reference sequence). Trimming removed 4 bases at V and 3 bases at J, with 16 bases between. The length of the CDR3 is 16 residues. CDR3: CASSKSLGGNYNEQFF. CDR3 nucleotides: TGTGCCAGTAGTAAGTCCCTCGGGGGAAACTACAATGAGCAGTTCTTC. The variable domain in full, with the rest retrieved from reference TRBV19 and TRBJ2-1, is DGGITQSPKYLFRKEGQNVTLSCEQNLNHDAMYWYRQDPGQGLRLIYYSQIVNDFQKGDIAEGYSVSREKKESFPLTVTSAQKNPTAFYLCASSKSLGGNYNEQFFGPGTRLTVL.

The V call is TRBV3-1 (or the pseudogene TRBV3-2), the J call TRBJ2-7; tentatively, D is TRBD2 (6 bases). V was clipped by 1 base and J by 3 bases, with 10 bases between them. There are 14 residues in the CDR3. Per the germline V gene, CDR1 is LGHDT and CDR2 is YNNKEL (reference sequence). CDR3 amino acids: CASSQGLVRYEQYF. The CDR3 DNA is TGTGCCAGCAGCCAAGGACTAGTCCGCTACGAGCAGTACTTC.

The chain couples TRBV19 to TRBJ2-7; D possibly corresponds to TRBD2 (5 bases). Germline CDR1 is LNHDA and CDR2 is SQIVND (reference sequence). Trimming stripped 3 bases from V and 3 bases from J, with 12 bases between. The CDR3 spans 14 residues. The CDR3 DNA is TGTGCCAGTAGTATCCCCGGACTCCACTACGAGCAGTACTTC. Protein product: CASSIPGLHYEQYF.

This clone was counted once. The chain recombines TRBV28 with TRBJ2-1; tentatively, D is TRBD1 (6 bases). This CDR3 comprises 17 residues. V lost 7 bases and J 8 bases, leaving 27 bases between the germline ends. CDR1 is MDHEN, CDR2 SYDVKM, per germline. CDR3 nucleotide sequence: TGTGCCAGCACCCGACGGGACCGGGACAACCCCTTGGATGAGCAGTTCTTC. It yields the protein CASTRRDRDNPLDEQFF. The complete variable domain, with remaining parts taken from reference TRBV28 and TRBJ2-1, reads DVKVTQSSRYLVKRTGEKVFLECVQDMDHENMFWYRQDPGLGLRLIYFSYDVKMKEKGDIPEGYSVSREKKERFSLILESASTNQTSMYLCASTRRDRDNPLDEQFFGPGTRLTVL.

V usage is TRBV5-1 and J usage is TRBJ2-3; D gene uncertain. The CDR3 is made up of 15 amino acids. The ends were cut back, 4 bases at V and 0 bases at J, with 12 bases in the middle. Per germline, CDR1 SGHRS and CDR2 YFSETQ. The DNA of the CDR3 is TGCGCCAGCAGCCTAGATTGGCCTAGCACAGATACGCAGTATTTT. Protein: CASSLDWPSTDTQYF.

This chain connects TRBV13 to TRBJ2-4, with 9 bases lining up with TRBD1. CDR1 and CDR2 (germline): PRHDT, FYEKMQ (reference sequence). V lost 5 bases to trimming and J lost 3 bases; unmatched junction nucleotides: 8. The CDR3 length is 16 residues. The CDR3 region is CASSRTGGEVKNIQYF. The CDR3 nucleotides are TGTGCCAGCAGCCGAACAGGGGGCGAAGTCAAAAACATTCAGTACTTC.

V and J are TRBV11-1 and TRBJ2-3; D is unclear. V was pared by 1 base and J by 2 bases, with 7 bases between. This CDR3 has 14 amino acids. In germline, CDR1 is SGHAT, CDR2 FQDESV (reference sequence). CDR3 in amino acids: CASSLERLTDTQYF. CDR3 nucleotide sequence: TGTGCCAGCAGCTTAGAGAGACTCACAGATACGCAGTATTTT.

The genes are TRBV6-5 and TRBJ1-6, with D perhaps matching TRBD1 (5 bases). CDR1 is MNHEY and CDR2 is SVGAGI in the germline V gene. V lost 0 bases and J 7 bases, leaving 7 bases between the germline ends. This CDR3 contains 14 residues. The CDR3 spells CASSYSPGNSPLHF. The CDR3 coding sequence is TGTGCCAGCAGTTACTCTCCAGGGAATTCACCCCTCCACTTT.

This chain connects TRBV19 to TRBJ2-3, with D perhaps TRBD2 (5 bases). Trimming took 5 bases from V and 1 from J, leaving 10 bases between them. Looked up from germline, CDR1 is LNHDA and CDR2 is SQIVND (reference sequence). This CDR3 contains 14 residues. The CDR3 DNA sequence: TGTGCCAGTAGTCTTCGGACTGGCACAGATACGCAGTATTTT. Its translation: CASSLRTGTDTQYF.

The chain employs TRBV5-8 and TRBJ2-1; 9 bases fit TRBD2. With V trimmed by 4 bases and J by 7 bases, 15 bases remained unmatched. The CDR3 is 17 residues long. Germline CDR1 and CDR2: SGHTS and YDEGEE. As DNA, the CDR3 is TGTGCCAGCAGCGGCGGTAGCGGGAGAAGCATTAGGAATGAGCAGTTCTTC. Its protein product is CASSGGSGRSIRNEQFF.

The rearrangement links TRBV7-8 to TRBJ2-1, with TRBD1 as a possible D gene (6 bases). V lost 3 bases and J lost 0, with 21 bases in between. The CDR3 has 19 residues. The germline V gene encodes CDR1 SGHVS and CDR2 FQNEAQ. The CDR3 DNA reads TGTGCCAGCAGCTTCCGAGAGGTCAGGGGCTGGAGCTCCTACAATGAGCAGTTCTTC. This gives the protein CASSFREVRGWSSYNEQFF.

This CDR3 is CASSEGRASGRGKDTQYF. The CDR3 coding sequence is TGCGCCAGCAGTGAGGGTCGGGCTAGCGGGAGAGGGAAAGATACGCAGTATTTT. This sequence joins TRBV10-1 and TRBJ2-3, with 10 positions matching TRBD2. The trim removed 2 bases at V and 5 bases at J, leaving 13 bases unmatched. The CDR3 contains 18 residues. Germline values: CDR1 WNHNN, CDR2 SYGVQD (reference sequence).

The rearrangement joins TRBV20-1 to TRBJ1-1; D not certain. The CDR3 loop spans 11 amino acids. V was cut by 4 bases and J by 6 bases, with 9 bases left in between. CDR1 and CDR2 (germline): DFQATT, SNEGSKA (reference sequence). The CDR3 here is CSAIPGSEAFF. The CDR3 DNA reads as TGCAGTGCTATTCCGGGGTCTGAAGCTTTCTTT.